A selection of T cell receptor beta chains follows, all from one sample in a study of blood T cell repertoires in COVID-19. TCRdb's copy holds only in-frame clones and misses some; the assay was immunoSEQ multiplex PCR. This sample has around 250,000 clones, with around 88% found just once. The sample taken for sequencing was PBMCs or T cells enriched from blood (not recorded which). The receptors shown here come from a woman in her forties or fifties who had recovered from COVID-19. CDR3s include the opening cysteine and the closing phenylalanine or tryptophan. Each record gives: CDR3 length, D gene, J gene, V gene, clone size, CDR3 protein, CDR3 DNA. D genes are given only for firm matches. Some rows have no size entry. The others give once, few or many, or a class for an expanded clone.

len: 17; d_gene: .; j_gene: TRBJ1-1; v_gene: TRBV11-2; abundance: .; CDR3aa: CASSLGPVHLPGTEAFF; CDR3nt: TGTGCCAGCAGCTTAGGGCCCGTACATCTACCGGGGACTGAAGCTTTCTTT
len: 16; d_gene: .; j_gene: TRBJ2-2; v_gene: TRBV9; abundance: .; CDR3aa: CASSRPRSGNTGELFF; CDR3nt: TGTGCCAGCAGCCGACCCCGTAGCGGCAACACCGGGGAGCTGTTTTTT
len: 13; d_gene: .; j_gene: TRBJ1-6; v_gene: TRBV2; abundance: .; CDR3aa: CASSEGGGSPLHF; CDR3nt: TGTGCCAGCAGTGAAGGTGGCGGATCACCCCTCCACTTT
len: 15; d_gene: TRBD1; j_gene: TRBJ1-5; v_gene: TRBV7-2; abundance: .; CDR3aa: CASSQEDRGMRPQHF; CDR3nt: TGTGCCAGCAGCCAGGAGGACAGGGGGATGCGGCCCCAGCATTTT
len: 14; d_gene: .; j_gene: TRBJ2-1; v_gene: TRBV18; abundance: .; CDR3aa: CASSPTPKPLEQFF; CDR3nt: TGTGCCAGCTCTCCCACTCCCAAGCCACTGGAGCAGTTCTTC
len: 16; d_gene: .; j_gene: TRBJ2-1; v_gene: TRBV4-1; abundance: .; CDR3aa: CASSQDHSSSYNEQFF; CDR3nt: TGCGCCAGCAGCCAAGACCACAGTAGCTCCTACAATGAGCAGTTCTTC
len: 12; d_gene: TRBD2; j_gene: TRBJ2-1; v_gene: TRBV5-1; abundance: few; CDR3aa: CASSLAGDEQFF; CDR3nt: TGCGCCAGCAGCTTAGCGGGAGATGAGCAGTTCTTC
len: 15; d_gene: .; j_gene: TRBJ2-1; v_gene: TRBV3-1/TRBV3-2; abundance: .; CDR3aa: CASSQKRLTYNEQFF; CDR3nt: TGTGCCAGCAGCCAAAAAAGACTAACCTACAATGAGCAGTTCTTC
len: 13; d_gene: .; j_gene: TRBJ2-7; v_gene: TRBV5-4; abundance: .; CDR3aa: CASRDSFEGEQYF; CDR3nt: TGTGCCAGCAGGGACAGCTTCGAGGGAGAGCAGTACTTC
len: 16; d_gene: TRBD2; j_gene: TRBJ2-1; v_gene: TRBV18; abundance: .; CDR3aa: CASSPTSGRAMGEQFF; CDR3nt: TGTGCCAGCTCACCGACTAGCGGGAGGGCCATGGGTGAGCAGTTCTTC
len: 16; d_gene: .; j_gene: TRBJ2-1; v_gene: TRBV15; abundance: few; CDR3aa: CATSRDPSGPYNEQFF; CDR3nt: TGTGCCACCAGCAGAGATCCATCAGGGCCCTACAATGAGCAGTTCTTC
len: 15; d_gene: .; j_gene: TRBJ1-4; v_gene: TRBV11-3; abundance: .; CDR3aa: CASSLVQEGSEKLFF; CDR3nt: TGTGCCAGCAGCTTAGTTCAGGAAGGGAGTGAAAAACTGTTTTTT
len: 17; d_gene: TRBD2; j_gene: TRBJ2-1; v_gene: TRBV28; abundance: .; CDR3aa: CASSSPGLAGIGAEQFF; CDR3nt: TGTGCCAGCAGTTCGCCGGGACTAGCGGGAATCGGGGCTGAGCAGTTCTTC
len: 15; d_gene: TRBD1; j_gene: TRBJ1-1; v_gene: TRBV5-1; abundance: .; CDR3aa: CASTRTGAGNTEAFF; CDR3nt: TGCGCCAGCACCAGGACAGGGGCCGGGAACACTGAAGCTTTCTTT
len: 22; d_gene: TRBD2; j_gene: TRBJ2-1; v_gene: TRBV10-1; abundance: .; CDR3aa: CASRNRDFSGTSGRVAYNEQFF; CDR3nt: TGCGCCAGCAGAAACCGGGACTTCTCCGGGACTAGCGGGAGAGTAGCCTACAATGAGCAGTTCTTC
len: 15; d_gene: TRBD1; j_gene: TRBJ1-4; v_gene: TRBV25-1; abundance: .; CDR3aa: CASSEWQGVYEKLFF; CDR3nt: TGTGCCAGCAGTGAATGGCAGGGGGTCTATGAAAAACTGTTTTTT
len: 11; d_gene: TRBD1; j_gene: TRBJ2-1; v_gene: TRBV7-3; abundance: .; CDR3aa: CASSTGQVLFF; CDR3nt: TGTGCCAGCAGCACCGGACAGGTCTTGTTCTTC
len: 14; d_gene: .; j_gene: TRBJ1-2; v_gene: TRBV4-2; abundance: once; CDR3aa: CASSQDRAGYGYTF; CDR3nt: TGTGCCAGCAGCCAAGACAGGGCCGGCTATGGCTACACCTTC
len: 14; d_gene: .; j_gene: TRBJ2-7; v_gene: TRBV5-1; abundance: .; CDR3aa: CASSGPAGGGEQYF; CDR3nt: TGCGCCAGCAGCGGGCCCGCAGGCGGCGGGGAGCAGTACTTC
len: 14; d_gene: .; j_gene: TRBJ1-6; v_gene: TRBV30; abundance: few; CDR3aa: CAWNRGRVNSPLHF; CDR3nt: TGTGCCTGGAATAGGGGCAGGGTAAATTCACCCCTCCACTTT
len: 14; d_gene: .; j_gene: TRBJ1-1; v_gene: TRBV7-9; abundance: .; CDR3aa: CASTLSSLNTEAFF; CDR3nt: TGTGCCAGCACCCTAAGCTCATTGAACACTGAAGCTTTCTTT
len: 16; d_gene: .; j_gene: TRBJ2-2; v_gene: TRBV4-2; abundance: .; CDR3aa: CASSDPLLGNTGELFF; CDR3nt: TGTGCCAGCAGCGATCCCCTCCTAGGGAACACCGGGGAGCTGTTTTTT
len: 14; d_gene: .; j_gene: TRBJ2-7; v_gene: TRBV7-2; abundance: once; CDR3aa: CASSFGGVLYEQYF; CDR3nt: TGTGCCAGCAGCTTTGGCGGGGTACTCTACGAGCAGTACTTC
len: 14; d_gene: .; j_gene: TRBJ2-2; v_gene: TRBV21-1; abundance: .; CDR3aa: CASSKGPDTGELFF; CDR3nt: TGTGCCAGCAGCAAAGGGCCAGACACCGGGGAGCTGTTTTTT
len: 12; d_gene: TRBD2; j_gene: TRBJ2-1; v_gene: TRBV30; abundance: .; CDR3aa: CAWRELANEQFF; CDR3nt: TGTGCCTGGAGAGAACTAGCGAATGAGCAGTTCTTC
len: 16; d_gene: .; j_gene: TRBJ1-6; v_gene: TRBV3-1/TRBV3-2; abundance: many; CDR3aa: CASSPPGGRNHSPLHF; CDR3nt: TGTGCCAGCAGCCCCCCCGGCGGGCGTAACCATTCACCCCTCCACTTT
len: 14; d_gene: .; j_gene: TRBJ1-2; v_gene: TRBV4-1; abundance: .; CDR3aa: CASSQVGVAYGYTF; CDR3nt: TGCGCCAGCAGCCAAGTCGGGGTGGCTTATGGCTACACCTTC
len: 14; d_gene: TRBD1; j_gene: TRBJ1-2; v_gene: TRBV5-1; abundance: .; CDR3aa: CASSTDRASDGYTF; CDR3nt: TGCGCCAGCAGCACCGACAGGGCTTCAGATGGCTACACCTTC
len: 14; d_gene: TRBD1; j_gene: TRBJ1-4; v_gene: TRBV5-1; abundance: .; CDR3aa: CASSTGTGGQGLFF; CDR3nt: TGCGCCAGCAGCACCGGGACAGGGGGCCAGGGACTGTTTTTT
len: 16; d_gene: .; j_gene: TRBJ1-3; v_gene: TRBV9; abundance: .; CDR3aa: CASSVASGAPLNTIYF; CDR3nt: TGTGCCAGCAGCGTAGCCTCAGGGGCACCTTTAAACACCATATATTTT
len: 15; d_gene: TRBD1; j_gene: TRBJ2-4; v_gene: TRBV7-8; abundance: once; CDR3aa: CASSPWTGAKNIQYF; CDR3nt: TGTGCCAGCAGCCCATGGACAGGAGCCAAAAACATTCAGTACTTC
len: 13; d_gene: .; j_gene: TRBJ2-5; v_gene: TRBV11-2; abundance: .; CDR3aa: CASSFSGKETQYF; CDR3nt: TGTGCCAGCAGCTTTTCGGGAAAAGAGACCCAGTACTTC
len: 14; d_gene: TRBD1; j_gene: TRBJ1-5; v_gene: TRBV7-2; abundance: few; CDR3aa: CASSPQGANQPQHF; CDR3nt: TGTGCCAGCAGCCCACAGGGGGCCAATCAGCCCCAGCATTTT
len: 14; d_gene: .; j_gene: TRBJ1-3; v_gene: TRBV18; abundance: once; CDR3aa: CASSPSLFGNTIYF; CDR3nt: TGTGCCAGCTCACCATCCCTCTTTGGAAACACCATATATTTT
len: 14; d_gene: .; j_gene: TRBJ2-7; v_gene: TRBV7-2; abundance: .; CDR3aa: CASSLAGGGYEQYF; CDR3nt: TGTGCCAGCAGCTTAGCGGGAGGGGGGTACGAGCAGTACTTC
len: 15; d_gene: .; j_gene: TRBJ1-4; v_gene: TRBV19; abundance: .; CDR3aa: CASSPPVATNEKLFF; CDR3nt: TGTGCCAGTAGCCCACCAGTTGCAACTAATGAAAAACTGTTTTTT
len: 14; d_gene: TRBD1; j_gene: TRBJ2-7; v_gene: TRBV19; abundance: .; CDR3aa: CASSSRDRGYEQYF; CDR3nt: TGTGCCAGTAGTTCCCGGGACAGGGGCTACGAGCAGTACTTC
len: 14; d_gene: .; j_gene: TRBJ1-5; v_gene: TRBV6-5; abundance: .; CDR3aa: CASIEGVGNQPQHF; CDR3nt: TGTGCCAGCATAGAAGGGGTGGGCAATCAGCCCCAGCATTTT
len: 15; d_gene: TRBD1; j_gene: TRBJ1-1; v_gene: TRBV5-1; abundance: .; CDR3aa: CASSLTRGRRTEAFF; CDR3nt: TGCGCCAGCAGCTTAACCAGGGGGCGGAGGACTGAAGCTTTCTTT
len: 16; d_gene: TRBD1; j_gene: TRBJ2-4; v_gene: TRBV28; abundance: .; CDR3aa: CASSYPLQGAKNIQYF; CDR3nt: TGTGCCAGCAGTTACCCTCTACAGGGGGCCAAAAACATTCAGTACTTC
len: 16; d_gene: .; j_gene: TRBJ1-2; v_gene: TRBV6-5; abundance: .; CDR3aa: CASSYLGGPQGGGYTF; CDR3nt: TGTGCCAGCAGTTACCTAGGTGGACCACAGGGTGGTGGCTACACCTTC
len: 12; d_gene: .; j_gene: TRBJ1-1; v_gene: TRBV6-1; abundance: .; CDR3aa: CASSPGGTEAFF; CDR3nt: TGTGCCAGCAGCCCGGGGGGAACTGAAGCTTTCTTT
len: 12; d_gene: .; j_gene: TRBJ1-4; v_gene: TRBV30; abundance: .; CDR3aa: CAWSVTGEKLFF; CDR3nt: TGTGCCTGGAGTGTGACGGGGGAAAAACTGTTTTTT
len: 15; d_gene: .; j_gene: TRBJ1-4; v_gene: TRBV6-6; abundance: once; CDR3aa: CASKWPAQTNEKLFF; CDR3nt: TGTGCCAGCAAATGGCCAGCGCAAACTAATGAAAAACTGTTTTTT
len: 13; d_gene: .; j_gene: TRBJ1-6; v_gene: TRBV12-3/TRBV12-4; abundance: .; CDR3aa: CASSPGVNSPLHF; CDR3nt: TGTGCCAGCAGTCCGGGAGTTAATTCACCCCTCCACTTT
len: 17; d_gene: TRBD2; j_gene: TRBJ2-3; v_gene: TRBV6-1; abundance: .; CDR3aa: CASSEAGLAGALDTQYF; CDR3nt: TGTGCCAGCAGTGAAGCCGGACTAGCGGGAGCTTTAGATACGCAGTATTTT
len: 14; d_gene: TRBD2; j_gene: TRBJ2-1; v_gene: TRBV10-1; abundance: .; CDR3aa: CASSDGGVRNEQFF; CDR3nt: TGCGCCAGCAGTGATGGGGGGGTGCGGAATGAGCAGTTCTTC
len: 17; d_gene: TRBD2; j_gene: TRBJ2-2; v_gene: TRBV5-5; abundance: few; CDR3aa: CASSLRGGALVPGELFF; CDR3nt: TGTGCCAGCAGCTTGCGGGGGGGCGCTTTAGTTCCCGGGGAGCTGTTTTTT
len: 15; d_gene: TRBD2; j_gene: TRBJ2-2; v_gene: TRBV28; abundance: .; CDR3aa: CASSPGLAKTGELFF; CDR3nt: TGTGCCAGCAGTCCGGGACTAGCCAAAACCGGGGAGCTGTTTTTT
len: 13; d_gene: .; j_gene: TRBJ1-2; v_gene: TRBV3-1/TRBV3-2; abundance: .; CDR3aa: CASSQRTAFGYTF; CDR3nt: TGTGCCAGCAGCCAAAGGACAGCGTTCGGCTACACCTTC
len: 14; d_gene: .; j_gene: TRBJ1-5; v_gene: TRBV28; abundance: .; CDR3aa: CASRYQGRPGPQHF; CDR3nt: TGTGCCAGCAGGTATCAGGGGCGCCCCGGGCCCCAGCATTTT
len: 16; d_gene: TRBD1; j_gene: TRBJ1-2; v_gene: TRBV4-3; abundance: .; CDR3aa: CASSQEVSGQGHGYTF; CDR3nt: TGCGCCAGCAGCCAAGAAGTATCCGGACAGGGGCACGGCTACACCTTC
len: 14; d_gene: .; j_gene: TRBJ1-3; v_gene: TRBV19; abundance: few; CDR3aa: CASSQQATGNTIYF; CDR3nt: TGTGCCAGTAGTCAACAGGCAACTGGAAACACCATATATTTT
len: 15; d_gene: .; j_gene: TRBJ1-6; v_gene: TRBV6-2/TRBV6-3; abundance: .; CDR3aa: CASIPAGANNSPLHF; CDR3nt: TGTGCCAGCATCCCCGCAGGGGCTAATAATTCACCCCTCCACTTT
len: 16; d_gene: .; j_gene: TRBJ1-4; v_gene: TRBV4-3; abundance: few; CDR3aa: CASSQEPQGRDEKLFF; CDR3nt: TGCGCCAGCAGCCAGGAACCACAGGGACGGGATGAAAAACTGTTTTTT
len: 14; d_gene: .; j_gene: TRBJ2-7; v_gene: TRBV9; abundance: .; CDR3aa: CASSVALTSYEQYF; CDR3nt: TGTGCCAGCAGCGTAGCTCTGACTTCCTACGAGCAGTACTTC
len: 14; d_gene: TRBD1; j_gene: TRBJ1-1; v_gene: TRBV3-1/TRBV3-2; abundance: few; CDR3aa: CASSQDLQGVRTFF; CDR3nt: TGTGCCAGCAGCCAAGACTTACAGGGGGTACGGACTTTCTTT